A single sample is the source of the 6 T cell receptor beta chains below, sequenced in a study of blood T cells in healthy people across ages. A second PCR of about 7 to 12 cycles used a sample-barcoded 5' primer and a J-beta primer mix. TCRdb re-called the 5' RACE reads through MiXCR, storing one row per CDR3 protein. The sample includes 540,000 or so distinct CDR3 sequences, about 24% seen only once; the top ten take around 10%. A further study also used this sample, focusing on T cells of mothers and their children.

The sample was blood. The receptors shown here come from a boy aged 5-17 years in good health.

This chain links TRBV28 with TRBJ2-7, with D possibly called TRBD1 or TRBD2 (5 bases each). CDR1 is MDHEN, CDR2 SYDVKM, per germline. CDR3 length equals 17 residues. V gave up 5 bases and J gave up 4 bases, with 24 bases separating them. The CDR3 sequence is CASSPERGVRFHYEQYF. The CDR3 DNA reads TGTGCCAGCAGTCCAGAACGAGGGGTTAGGTTCCATTACGAGCAGTACTTC.

This clonotype was seen a handful of times. The J gene is TRBJ2-1, the V gene TRBV4-3; 11 nucleotides line up with TRBD2. V trimming: 4 bases; J trimming: 6 bases; junction bases outside the gene matches: 5. This CDR3 is built from 15 residues. CDR1 is LGHNA, CDR2 YSLEER, per germline. CDR3 loop: CASSPSLAGGNEQFF. CDR3 DNA: TGCGCCAGCAGCCCATCCCTAGCGGGAGGCAATGAGCAGTTCTTC.

A few counts support this clonotype. V and J are TRBV29-1 and TRBJ2-5, with 8 bases identical to TRBD1. The assigned J gene may be wrong: the sequence end matches TRBJ2-7 better. The CDR3 consists of 12 residues. The germline gives CDR1 SQVTM, CDR2 ANQGSEA. The CDR3 DNA follows: TGCAGCGTCCGGGACAGGTTGTACGAGCAGTACTTC. Protein: CSVRDRLYEQYF.

This clonotype was found a few times. The chain combines TRBV3-1 with TRBJ2-2, with 8 bases lining up with TRBD1. The CDR3 totals 16 residues. J lost 5 bases, V lost 3 bases, and 8 bases had no gene match. Germline V CDR1 and CDR2: LGHDT, YNNKEL (reference sequence). This chain's CDR3 is CASSHLGTGPTGELFF. The CDR3 nucleotides read TGTGCCAGCAGCCACCTCGGGACAGGTCCAACCGGGGAGCTGTTTTTT.

The rearrangement links TRBV20-1 to TRBJ2-3, with 7 bases matching TRBD1. There are 13 residues in the CDR3. The ends lost 5 bases at V and 1 base at J; junction bases unmatched: 3. From germline, CDR1 is DFQATT and CDR2 SNEGSKA (reference sequence). The CDR3 sequence: CSADRVGTDTQYF. The CDR3 DNA reads as TGCAGTGCTGACAGGGTTGGCACAGATACGCAGTATTTT.

The chain has TRBV18 and TRBJ2-4; D perhaps matches TRBD1 (6 bases). Germline values: CDR1 KGHSH, CDR2 LQKENI. The CDR3 is made up of 16 amino acids. V lost 5 bases and J lost 0, with 14 bases in between. The CDR3 reads CASSSRQDLAKNIQYF. For the CDR3, the DNA is TGTGCCAGCTCATCTCGACAGGACCTAGCCAAAAACATTCAGTACTTC. The complete variable domain, with remaining parts taken from reference TRBV18 and TRBJ2-4, reads NAGVMQNPRHLVRRRGQEARLRCSPMKGHSHVYWYRQLPEEGLKFMVYLQKENIIDESGMPKERFSAEFPKEGPSILRIQQVVRGDSAAYFCASSSRQDLAKNIQYFGAGTRLSVL.